Each of the 26 T cell receptor beta chains below was sequenced from the same sample in a study of blood T cell repertoires in COVID-19 (dated by TCRdb to about 2020). The library was produced with the immunoSEQ multiplex PCR assay. The immuneACCESS repertoire file appears here via TCRdb, limited to in-frame rearrangements. These files lack a portion of the clones; in checked studies, under half of the deficit traces to unresolved V genes, and the cause of the others is not known. The sample contains roughly 120,000 clones, more than 75% of them found a single time. Clones ranked in the top ten supply 3.5% to 4.5% of the sample. What was sequenced was peripheral blood. Receptors originate from a man between 60 and 75 years old with acute or convalescent COVID-19.

This clone was seen more than once but under ten times. The V call is TRBV3-1 (or the pseudogene TRBV3-2), the J call TRBJ2-5, with a weak D call TRBD2 (6 bases). V lost 4 bases to trimming and J lost 0 bases, with 12 bases between them. The V gene's germline CDR1 is LGHDT and CDR2 YNNKEL (reference sequence). CDR3 length: 15 residues. CDR3: CASSPILAYQETQYF. Written as DNA, the CDR3 is TGTGCCAGCAGCCCTATCCTAGCGTACCAAGAGACCCAGTACTTC.

The V and J genes are TRBV5-5 and TRBJ2-7; TRBD2 matches at 7 bases. The germline V gene has CDR1 SGHKS and CDR2 YYEKEE (reference sequence). The length of the CDR3 is 16 residues. The ends lost 2 bases at V and 4 bases at J; junction bases unmatched: 12. CDR3 amino acids: CASSFTPSGAFYEQYF. Written as DNA, the CDR3 is TGTGCCAGCAGCTTTACCCCCAGCGGGGCGTTTTACGAGCAGTACTTC.

This clone was detected a few times. The V gene is TRBV7-2, the J gene TRBJ2-1; D unclear. Germline V gene data show CDR1 as SGHTA and CDR2 as FQGNSA. There are 16 residues in the CDR3. The V gene lost 5 bases and the J gene lost 3 bases, with 17 bases spanning the gap. CDR3 protein: CASSLTFGEFYNEQFF. CDR3 coding DNA: TGTGCCAGCAGCCTCACATTCGGAGAATTCTACAATGAGCAGTTCTTC.

The V gene is TRBV20-1, the J gene TRBJ2-1; TRBD2 aligns across 10 bases. V gave up 3 bases and J gave up 4 bases; unmatched junction bases: 9. In germline, CDR1 is DFQATT, CDR2 SNEGSKA (reference sequence). The CDR3 spans 16 residues. The CDR3 here is CSASASGSIVYNEQFF. CDR3 in DNA: TGCAGTGCTAGTGCTAGCGGGAGTATCGTGTACAATGAGCAGTTCTTC.

This chain joins TRBV27 and TRBJ2-1, with a weak D call TRBD2 (5 bases). The CDR3 is 16 amino acids. Germline CDR1 and CDR2: MNHEY and SMNVEV (reference sequence). Trimming removed 5 bases from V and 0 bases from J, with 14 bases in between. The CDR3 DNA reads TGTGCCAGCAGTCCGTGGACTGAAAGCTCCTACAATGAGCAGTTCTTC. Protein sequence: CASSPWTESSYNEQFF.

V and J are TRBV4-2 and TRBJ2-4; 9 bases are shared with TRBD1. Germline values: CDR1 LGHNA, CDR2 YNFKEQ. CDR3 length: 15 amino acids. V shed 3 bases and J 6 bases; nucleotides not matched to a gene: 6. In DNA, the CDR3 is TGTGCCAGCAGCCAGTTAGGGACAGGGACAAACATTCAGTACTTC. Its translation: CASSQLGTGTNIQYF.

This sequence joins TRBV9 and TRBJ2-5; a weak D match, TRBD2 (7 bases). Between the trimmed V and J ends, which lost 0 bases and 5 bases, there was a span of 14 bases. The CDR3 is 15 amino acids. CDR1 and CDR2 from the germline V gene are SGDLS and YYNGEE. The CDR3 DNA sequence: TGTGCCAGCAGCGTAGGGGAGGGGGGCTTGGAGACCCAGTACTTC. This translates into CASSVGEGGLETQYF.

The chain joins TRBV5-6 to TRBJ2-1; 11 bases align to TRBD2. The CDR3 has 15 residues. The germline gives CDR1 SGHDT, CDR2 YYEEEE. Losses at the gene ends were 2 bases for V and 10 bases for J; bases not matched to a gene: 8. The CDR3 sequence: CASSLPGTSGKEQFF. CDR3 in DNA: TGTGCCAGCAGCTTACCCGGGACTAGCGGTAAAGAGCAGTTCTTC.

CDR3 amino acids: CSVEGLAGALSTDTQYF. CDR3 bases: TGCAGCGTTGAGGGACTAGCGGGAGCCCTAAGCACAGATACGCAGTATTTT. This chain joins TRBV29-1 and TRBJ2-3, with 14 positions matching TRBD2. Germline V lookup: CDR1 SQVTM, CDR2 ANQGSEA. With V trimmed by 3 bases and J by 0 bases, 5 bases remained unmatched. The length of the CDR3 is 17 residues.

The chain uses TRBV18 and TRBJ2-1, with 13 bases fitting TRBD2. CDR3 length: 18 amino acids. J gave up 7 bases and V 2 bases, and 11 bases lay outside the gene matches. The germline gives CDR1 KGHSH, CDR2 LQKENI. DNA of the CDR3: TGTGCCAGCTCACCATGGGGGACTAGCGGGATTAATGGGAATGAGCAGTTCTTC. It specifies CASSPWGTSGINGNEQFF. Combining the CDR3 with reference TRBV18 and TRBJ2-1 gives the whole variable domain NAGVMQNPRHLVRRRGQEARLRCSPMKGHSHVYWYRQLPEEGLKFMVYLQKENIIDESGMPKERFSAEFPKEGPSILRIQQVVRGDSAAYFCASSPWGTSGINGNEQFFGPGTRLTVL.

This clone was seen just once. J is TRBJ2-5 and V is TRBV5-1; D might be TRBD1 (6 bases). This CDR3 comprises 14 residues. V lost 4 bases, J lost 1 base, and 11 bases lay in between. Germline-derived CDR1 and CDR2 are SGHRS and YFSETQ. The CDR3 reads CASSAPGAQETQYF. The CDR3 DNA reads as TGCGCCAGCAGCGCGCCAGGGGCCCAAGAGACCCAGTACTTC. The variable domain in full, with the rest retrieved from reference TRBV5-1 and TRBJ2-5, is KAGVTQTPRYLIKTRGQQVTLSCSPISGHRSVSWYQQTPGQGLQFLFEYFSETQRNKGNFPGRFSGRQFSNSRSEMNVSTLELGDSALYLCASSAPGAQETQYFGPGTRLLVL.

The rearrangement links TRBV27 to TRBJ1-4; no definite D call. CDR1 and CDR2 (germline): MNHEY, SMNVEV (reference sequence). CDR3 length equals 15 residues. Between the trimmed V and J ends, which lost 1 base and 8 bases, there was a span of 14 bases. The CDR3 sequence: CASSLLPDRGEKLFF. CDR3 nucleotide sequence: TGTGCCAGCAGTTTATTACCAGACCGCGGAGAAAAACTGTTTTTT.

The gene calls are TRBV28 and TRBJ2-7; TRBD2 matches 12 bases. Losses at the gene ends were 5 bases for V and 6 bases for J; bases not matched to a gene: 11. CDR3 length: 16 residues. CDR1 MDHEN and CDR2 SYDVKM come from the germline V gene. CDR3 sequence reads: CASSETSGSLRIEQYF. The CDR3 nucleotides are TGTGCCAGCAGTGAGACTAGCGGGAGCTTAAGGATCGAGCAGTACTTC. Complete variable domain (other parts from reference TRBV28 and TRBJ2-7): DVKVTQSSRYLVKRTGEKVFLECVQDMDHENMFWYRQDPGLGLRLIYFSYDVKMKEKGDIPEGYSVSREKKERFSLILESASTNQTSMYLCASSETSGSLRIEQYFGPGTRLTVT.

The J gene is TRBJ2-5, the V gene TRBV11-2; 12 nucleotides match TRBD1. With 3 bases clipped from V and 5 bases from J, the junction kept 7 bases outside the gene matches. Germline V CDR1 and CDR2: SGHAT, FQNNGV. CDR3 length: 16 residues. CDR3 in DNA: TGTGCCAGCAGCTTGGTGGGACAGGGGGCGTGGGAGACCCAGTACTTC. Amino acids: CASSLVGQGAWETQYF.

This clone was seen a single time. This chain connects TRBV12-3 or TRBV12-4 to TRBJ1-1; tentative D call: TRBD1 (5 bases). The CDR3 runs to 12 residues. Trimming pared 3 bases from V and 4 bases from J, leaving 6 bases between. The CDR3 is CASSFGGTEAFF. The CDR3 coding sequence is TGTGCCAGCAGTTTCGGGGGCACTGAAGCTTTCTTT.

The chain is built from TRBV27 and TRBJ2-7; 7 nucleotides align to TRBD2. With V trimmed by 4 bases and J by 2 bases, 8 bases remained unmatched. The germline V gene encodes CDR1 MNHEY and CDR2 SMNVEV (reference sequence). The CDR3 has 15 amino acids. The CDR3 DNA reads as TGTGCCAGCAGTTCCCCCCTAGCGGATCCCTACGAGCAGTACTTC. This codes for CASSSPLADPYEQYF.

This clone occurred a few times. The chain recombines TRBV7-2 with TRBJ2-7; 9 nucleotides match TRBD2. CDR1 and CDR2 (germline): SGHTA, FQGNSA. The CDR3 consists of 14 residues. Trimming at V came to 4 bases and at J to 3 bases, leaving 4 bases not matched to a gene. The CDR3 here is CASSSSGAGYEQYF. DNA of the CDR3: TGTGCCAGCAGCTCTAGCGGGGCCGGCTACGAGCAGTACTTC.

The chain has TRBV2 and TRBJ2-1; 10 bases align to TRBD2. This CDR3 region has 14 residues. The J segment lost 9 bases and the V segment lost 4 bases, leaving 6 bases of the junction unmatched. The germline CDR1 and CDR2 sequences are SNHLY and FYNNEI. CDR3 bases: TGTGCCAGCAGTGCGCCTAGCGGGAGTGGTGAGCAGTTCTTC. Amino acids: CASSAPSGSGEQFF.

The gene calls are TRBV27 and TRBJ2-7, with 9 positions matching TRBD1. The CDR3 runs 16 residues. With V trimmed by 3 bases and J by 1 base, 7 bases remained unmatched. In germline, CDR1 is MNHEY, CDR2 SMNVEV (reference sequence). The DNA for the CDR3 is TGTGCCAGCAGTTTGGTGGGGACAGGGCTTTCCTACGAGCAGTACTTC. It specifies CASSLVGTGLSYEQYF.

The chain combines TRBV18 with TRBJ1-1; possibly TRBD1 for D (5 bases). The germline gives CDR1 KGHSH, CDR2 LQKENI. V was cut by 6 bases and J by 0 bases, with 14 bases left in between. There are 15 residues in the CDR3. CDR3 nucleotides: TGTGCCAGCTCCGACCAGGGACTGATGAACACTGAAGCTTTCTTT. It codes for CASSDQGLMNTEAFF.

This rearrangement joins TRBV5-1 to TRBJ1-1; D is possibly TRBD1 (5 bases). V dropped 4 bases and J dropped 1 base, with 14 bases sitting between them. Germline CDR1 reads SGHRS; CDR2 reads YFSETQ. CDR3 length: 15 residues. The CDR3 region has the DNA TGCGCCAGCAGCATCTCTCCGGGGGGGAACACTGAAGCTTTCTTT. It yields the protein CASSISPGGNTEAFF.

This clone came up once. V is TRBV28 and J is TRBJ2-5; a possible D gene is TRBD1 (7 bases). The CDR3 is 14 residues long. Germline loops: CDR1 MDHEN, CDR2 SYDVKM. With 3 bases removed from V and 5 bases from J, the gap between germline ends came to 13 bases. The CDR3 bases are TGTGCCAGCAGTTTGCAGGGGGGCTCGGAGACCCAGTACTTC. This gives the protein CASSLQGGSETQYF.

The genes are TRBV6-2 or TRBV6-3 and TRBJ2-1; 8 bases line up with TRBD2. The CDR3 consists of 15 residues. CDR1 and CDR2 (germline): MNHEY, SVGEGT. After removal of 5 bases from V and 3 bases from J, the junction contained 6 bases not matched to a gene. CDR3 DNA sequence: TGTGCCAGCAGTAGCGGGAGCCCTTACTACAATGAGCAGTTCTTC. Translated: CASSSGSPYYNEQFF.

The chain recombines TRBV5-1 with TRBJ2-1, with a possible D match to TRBD2 (7 bases). V was shortened by 6 bases and J by 0 bases, with 13 bases between the two germline ends. Germline lookup yields CDR1 SGHRS and CDR2 YFSETQ. The CDR3 is 15 amino acids. CDR3 DNA: TGCGCCAGCACCCGGGGGGCGAGCTCCTACAATGAGCAGTTCTTC. Amino acid sequence: CASTRGASSYNEQFF.

V is TRBV19 and J is TRBJ1-1; unclear D gene. This CDR3 region has 14 residues. V gave up 3 bases and J gave up 0 bases, with 8 bases separating them. CDR1 and CDR2 from the germline V gene are LNHDA and SQIVND (reference sequence). The CDR3 sequence: CASSMEGMNTEAFF. The CDR3 DNA sequence: TGTGCCAGTAGTATGGAGGGAATGAACACTGAAGCTTTCTTT.

The chain carries TRBV7-2 and TRBJ1-2; no definite D call. Germline loops: CDR1 SGHTA, CDR2 FQGNSA. V was clipped by 5 bases and J by 0 bases, with 10 bases between them. CDR3 length: 14 amino acids. The CDR3, as DNA: TGTGCCAGCAGCGTTTACAGCCCTAACTATGGCTACACCTTC. This encodes CASSVYSPNYGYTF.